The 24 T cell receptor beta chains given below trace back to one sample, sequenced in a study of T cell repertoires in cytomegalovirus infection. Via MiXCR, TCRdb re-called the reads, giving one row per CDR3 protein. The sample has 200,000 or so distinct CDR3 sequences; roughly 27% are singletons. Sequencing was carried out using PBMCs. All receptors derive from a human donor in good health (CMV status not recorded). Some clones in this sample may be carry-over from other donors' samples.

Judged by abundance, this clonotype is medium-sized (0.01 to 0.1%). V and J are TRBV7-2 and TRBJ2-3, with TRBD1 identical over 8 bases. Losses at the gene ends were 4 bases for V and 5 bases for J; bases not matched to a gene: 11. The CDR3 runs to 16 residues. Germline CDR1 reads SGHTA; CDR2 reads FQGNSA. CDR3 protein: CASSSRGRGRGDTQYF. The CDR3 DNA reads TGTGCCAGCAGCTCCCGGGGCAGGGGGCGAGGAGATACGCAGTATTTT.

The chain employs TRBV6-2 or TRBV6-3 and TRBJ1-4; weak D call: TRBD1 (5 bases). Germline loops: CDR1 MNHEY, CDR2 SVGEGT. CDR3 length: 14 residues. Trimming removed 2 bases from V and 6 bases from J, with 10 bases in between. As DNA, the CDR3 is TGTGCCAGCAGTTACGGGCAGGGCGATGAAAAACTGTTTTTT. Translation: CASSYGQGDEKLFF.

Note on this clonotype: A much larger clone differs by one base, so this may be a read error. The chain carries TRBV6-6 and TRBJ2-7, with D maybe TRBD2 (6 bases). The CDR3 runs to 16 residues. The germline V gene encodes CDR1 MNHNY and CDR2 SVGAGI (reference sequence). CDR3 coding DNA: TGTGCCAGCATTTACTCACGCGGGGCCATTGTGGACGAGCAGTACTTC. Translation gives CASIYSRGAIVDEQYF.

This chain uses TRBV6-2 or TRBV6-3 with TRBJ1-1; weak D call: TRBD1 (6 bases). The V end lost 5 bases, the J end lost 1 base, and 14 bases lay between the germline ends. This CDR3 contains 15 residues. The germline V gene encodes CDR1 MNHEY and CDR2 SVGEGT. The CDR3 sequence: CASSGPGHANTEAFF. DNA of the CDR3: TGTGCCAGCAGTGGCCCGGGACACGCGAACACTGAAGCTTTCTTT.

The V gene is TRBV6-2 or TRBV6-3, the J gene TRBJ1-2; a weak D match, TRBD1 (6 bases). The CDR3 has 16 residues. V lost 7 bases and J 1 base, leaving 19 bases between the germline ends. Germline CDR1 is MNHEY and CDR2 is SVGEGT. The CDR3 DNA reads as TGTGCCAGCACCCCTGGAGGGGGGAGCCTTAACTATGGCTACACCTTC. Amino acids: CASTPGGGSLNYGYTF.

This clonotype was seen ten or more times. The rearrangement uses TRBV7-2 and TRBJ2-3, with TRBD2 identical over 8 bases. The length of the CDR3 is 17 residues. Trimming at V came to 4 bases and at J to 1 base, leaving 10 bases not matched to a gene. Germline V lookup: CDR1 SGHTA, CDR2 FQGNSA. The DNA of the CDR3 is TGTGCCAGCAGCTCCGCGGGGGGTCTGAGCGGCACAGATACGCAGTATTTT. It encodes CASSSAGGLSGTDTQYF.

A few counts support this clonotype. V and J are TRBV10-3 and TRBJ2-1; D uncertain. CDR1 and CDR2 (germline): ENHRY, SYGVKD. The CDR3 covers 13 residues. V was clipped by 9 bases and J by 4 bases, with 13 bases between them. In DNA, the CDR3 is TGTGCCATTAGCTTTTCTGAGTACAATGAGCAGTTCTTC. Translation gives CAISFSEYNEQFF.

The genes are TRBV6-2 or TRBV6-3 and TRBJ1-6, with D possibly being TRBD1 (5 bases). V lost 7 bases to trimming and J lost 3 bases, with 10 bases between them. The CDR3 extends over 14 amino acids. Germline V gene lookup returns CDR1 MNHEY and CDR2 SVGEGT. The CDR3 region has the DNA TGTGCCAGCAAGGGGCAAAACTATAATTCACCCCTCCACTTT. As protein: CASKGQNYNSPLHF.

The genes are TRBV10-3 and TRBJ2-1; possibly TRBD1 for D (6 bases). From germline, CDR1 is ENHRY and CDR2 SYGVKD. V was cut by 11 bases and J by 7 bases, with 21 bases left in between. This CDR3 spans 14 amino acids. The CDR3 region is CAARGTGFWNEQFF. CDR3 in DNA: TGTGCCGCCAGGGGAACAGGGTTTTGGAATGAGCAGTTCTTC.

In its sample, this clonotype was seen a few times. This sequence joins TRBV7-9 and TRBJ2-5; 8 bases fit TRBD1. The germline V gene has CDR1 SEHNR and CDR2 FQNEAQ (reference sequence). V lost 5 bases and J lost 2; bases outside the gene matches: 10. The CDR3 consists of 16 residues. CDR3 bases: TGTGCCAGCAGCCTACTCCTCGGACAGGGTCAAGAGACCCAGTACTTC. Translating it yields CASSLLLGQGQETQYF.

This clonotype has only a few counts. The chain joins TRBV20-1 to TRBJ1-2; 7 nucleotides match TRBD1. Trimming at V came to 5 bases and at J to 9 bases, leaving 12 bases not matched to a gene. This CDR3 is 13 amino acids long. Germline CDR1 and CDR2: DFQATT and SNEGSKA (reference sequence). Written as DNA, the CDR3 is TGCAGTGCTCTACTACCGGGACAGAAGAGCTACACCTTC. Protein: CSALLPGQKSYTF.

The rearrangement joins TRBV5-6 to TRBJ1-6; 7 bases map to TRBD1. The germline gives CDR1 SGHDT, CDR2 YYEEEE. This CDR3 contains 15 residues. V lost 2 bases and J lost 7; bases outside the gene matches: 6. The CDR3 DNA reads TGTGCCAGCAGCTTTAGAGACAGGGCAAATTCACCCCTCCACTTT. It specifies CASSFRDRANSPLHF.

V is TRBV5-4 and J is TRBJ2-7; a weak D match, TRBD2 (6 bases). V was pared by 3 bases and J by 6 bases, with 13 bases between. The CDR3 covers 13 residues. The germline V gene has CDR1 SGHNT and CDR2 YYREEE (reference sequence). CDR3 DNA sequence: TGTGCCAGCAGCTCCCCAGGAGGGCGCGAGCAGTACTTC. Its translation is CASSSPGGREQYF. Full variable domain (outside the CDR3, taken from reference TRBV5-4 and TRBJ2-7): ETGVTQSPTHLIKTRGQQVTLRCSSQSGHNTVSWYQQALGQGPQFIFQYYREEENGRGNFPPRFSGLQFPNYSSELNVNALELDDSALYLCASSSPGGREQYFGPGTRLTVT.

This clonotype appeared a few times. The chain recombines TRBV6-1 with TRBJ1-5; D gene ambiguous. Germline values: CDR1 MNHNS, CDR2 SASEGT. V dropped 2 bases and J dropped 6 bases, with 8 bases sitting between them. This CDR3 has 13 amino acids. CDR3 nucleotides: TGTGCCAGCAGTGAAAACAGCGGTCAGCCCCAGCATTTT. It encodes CASSENSGQPQHF.

This clonotype was seen ten or more times. The CDR3 DNA is TGTGCCATCAGTGAAAGAAGGGCTAGCGGTTCCTACAATGAGCAGTTCTTC. Its translation: CAISERRASGSYNEQFF. The rearrangement uses TRBV10-3 and TRBJ2-1, with 7 bases lining up with TRBD2. The CDR3 consists of 17 residues. V trimming: 3 bases; J trimming: 1 base; junction bases outside the gene matches: 9. The V gene's germline CDR1 is ENHRY and CDR2 SYGVKD.

V gene TRBV2 combines with J gene TRBJ2-3, with D unresolved. Germline V CDR1 and CDR2: SNHLY, FYNNEI. Trimming shortened V by 11 bases and J by 0 bases, and 15 bases separated the two germline ends. The length of the CDR3 is 14 residues. The CDR3 loop reads CAGRKGLSTDTQYF. As DNA, the CDR3 is TGTGCCGGCCGGAAGGGCCTTAGCACAGATACGCAGTATTTT.

This clonotype was counted only a few times. The rearrangement uses TRBV7-8 and TRBJ1-2, with D possibly TRBD1 on 5 matching bases. The CDR3 runs to 13 residues. Germline-derived CDR1 and CDR2 are SGHVS and FQNEAQ. V was pared by 5 bases and J by 4 bases, with 11 bases between. The CDR3 DNA reads as TGTGCCAGCAGCCCTCGGGACGGCTATGGCTACACCTTC. It specifies CASSPRDGYGYTF.

About this clonotype: A read error may be the cause here, since a much bigger clone is one base away. This chain connects TRBV12-3 or TRBV12-4 to TRBJ2-7, with D perhaps TRBD2 (5 bases). V was trimmed by 8 bases and J by 2 bases, leaving 16 bases between them. The CDR3 is 14 residues long. This CDR3 is CASGESGRAYEQYF. In nucleotides, the CDR3 is TGTGCCAGCGGAGAGAGCGGTAGAGCCTACGAGCAGTACTTC.

The chain is built from TRBV7-3 and TRBJ1-1; the D is unclear. The CDR3 has 12 residues. Trimming pared 5 bases from V and 7 bases from J, leaving 11 bases between. Germline V gives CDR1 SGHTA, CDR2 FQGTGA. The CDR3 reads CASSGKPGEAFF. Here the CDR3 DNA reads TGTGCCAGCAGCGGGAAGCCGGGTGAAGCTTTCTTT.

The CDR3 bases are TGCAGCGTTGCTGGGGGAAGAGATGGCTACACCTTC. Translated, it gives CSVAGGRDGYTF. The chain has TRBV29-1 and TRBJ1-2; TRBD1 might be the D (5 bases). V shed 4 bases and J shed 6 bases, with 12 bases lying between them. This CDR3 is built from 12 residues. The germline V gene has CDR1 SQVTM and CDR2 ANQGSEA.

This chain links TRBV10-3 with TRBJ2-7, with 7 nucleotides matching TRBD1. Unmatched junction bases numbered 6, after V lost 10 bases and J lost 3 bases. The CDR3 is 12 amino acids. Per germline, CDR1 ENHRY and CDR2 SYGVKD. The CDR3 sequence: CATRDSFYEQYF. In DNA form, the CDR3 reads TGTGCCACCCGGGACAGCTTCTACGAGCAGTACTTC.

The CDR3 bases are TGTGCCAGCAGCCTAGTAACGGGGGCAGGCACTGAAGCTTTCTTT. This codes for CASSLVTGAGTEAFF. This chain uses TRBV7-9 with TRBJ1-1; possible D gene TRBD1, 6 bases. There are 15 residues in the CDR3. The V and J ends lost 5 bases and 4 bases respectively, with 17 bases between them. CDR1 is SEHNR, CDR2 FQNEAQ, per germline (reference sequence).

This clonotype was counted between two and nine times. V usage is TRBV19 and J usage is TRBJ2-1; D is undetermined. The germline gives CDR1 LNHDA, CDR2 SQIVND (reference sequence). Trimming left V 4 bases short and J 10 bases short, with 11 bases between. The CDR3 length is 12 residues. CDR3 DNA sequence: TGTGCCAGTAGTAGAAGGCTGGCAGAGCAGTTCTTC. It specifies CASSRRLAEQFF.

This clonotype was counted a single time. V and J are TRBV7-3 and TRBJ1-1; 7 bases fit TRBD1. The V and J ends lost 5 bases and 4 bases, in that order; junction bases with no gene match: 10. Germline V gene sequence: CDR1 SGHTA, CDR2 FQGTGA. The length of the CDR3 is 15 residues. The CDR3 bases are TGTGCCAGCAGCCCTACTCGGACAGGCAGCACTGAAGCTTTCTTT. Its protein product is CASSPTRTGSTEAFF.